The entry below gives a single TCR beta chain sequence along with its context. The antigen remains unidentified. Compared with germline, one end of the junction differs, possibly owing to a read error. CDR1 is MNHEY and CDR2 is SMNVEV in the germline V gene (reference sequence). The CDR3 spans 14 residues. The entry originates in a study of glioma-infiltrating T cells. The iRepertoire nested amplicon-rescue multiplex PCR amplified TCR alpha and beta CDR3s from RNA. Using its own MiXCR run on the multiplex PCR reads, TCRdb lists one record per CDR3 protein. The sample includes roughly 350,000 distinct CDR3 sequences, about 40% of them seen just once. Study observations and caveats: Patients with low tissue-blood divergence carried a signature set of shared blood CDR3 motifs.

The genes are TRBV27 and TRBJ2-7; 8 bases fit TRBD2. This receptor was identified in a human donor with low-grade glioma or glioblastoma, undergoing nonglioma brain surgery, or in good health (not recorded which). Sequencing was done on a sample of glioma tissue, nonneoplastic brain tissue, or PBMCs (not recorded which). The CDR3 nucleotides read TGTGCCTGCAGTCTCAGCGGGAGTGGGCGAGAGCAGTACTTC. This sequence encodes CACSLSGSGREQYF.